The rows below give T cell receptor beta chains drawn from one sample of a study of shared clonotypes between healthy human individuals. Only in-frame clones appear in the TCRdb table, and some are missing; sequencing was by immunoSEQ multiplex PCR. The data contain roughly 220,000 clones, approximately 70% of them singletons. Input material: memory CD4+ T cells sorted from blood. Receptors originate from a man in his thirties or forties in good health. The CDR3 runs from the conserved cysteine through the conserved F or W. A D gene is named only where the DNA matches it firmly. Only some rows state a clone size, as once, few, many or a class for expanded clones.

cdr3_length j_call clone_size v_call d_call cdr3_aa cdr3_nt
15 TRBJ1-1 . TRBV5-1 . CASSLVIGGDTEAFF TGCGCCAGCAGCTTGGTTATTGGGGGGGACACTGAAGCTTTCTTT
15 TRBJ2-3 . TRBV11-3 TRBD1 CASSLQGALTDTQYF TGTGCCAGCAGCCTACAGGGGGCCCTCACAGATACGCAGTATTTT
11 TRBJ2-4 . TRBV7-8 . CASSRSNIQYF TGTGCCAGCAGCCGCTCAAACATTCAGTACTTC
16 TRBJ2-7 . TRBV28 TRBD1 CASSSVRGLFLGEQYF TGTGCCAGCAGCTCTGTCAGGGGGCTTTTTTTAGGCGAGCAGTACTTC
15 TRBJ1-5 . TRBV28 TRBD1 CASSPDRGHNQPQHF TGTGCCAGCAGTCCTGACAGGGGACACAATCAGCCCCAGCATTTT
15 TRBJ2-3 . TRBV7-7 . CASSPGRQRADTQYF TGTGCCAGCAGCCCAGGCCGTCAGAGGGCAGATACGCAGTATTTT
15 TRBJ1-2 . TRBV19 TRBD1 CASTNRGSANYGYTF TGTGCCAGTACCAACAGGGGGTCCGCTAACTATGGCTACACCTTC
14 TRBJ2-7 . TRBV10-3 TRBD1 CAISERDRAYEQYF TGTGCCATCAGTGAAAGGGACAGGGCCTACGAGCAGTACTTC
14 TRBJ2-2 few TRBV19 . CASSILPNTGELFF TGTGCCAGTAGTATACTACCTAACACCGGGGAGCTGTTTTTT
12 TRBJ2-5 . TRBV7-2 . CASSLSELARHF TGTGCCAGCAGCTTATCTGAGCTAGCGAGACACTTC
15 TRBJ2-1 . TRBV11-2 TRBD2 CASSRAGVTPNEQFF TGTGCCAGCAGCCGAGCGGGAGTAACCCCCAATGAGCAGTTCTTC
17 TRBJ2-1 . TRBV28 TRBD2 CASTQAGTPSSYNEQFF TGTGCCAGCACTCAAGCGGGGACTCCTAGCTCCTACAATGAGCAGTTCTTC
15 TRBJ1-1 once TRBV15 . CATSRVTVMNTEAFF TGTGCCACCAGCAGAGTAACAGTCATGAACACTGAAGCTTTCTTT
15 TRBJ2-5 few TRBV5-1 . CASSLTPTGEETQYF TGCGCCAGCAGCTTGACACCGACAGGCGAAGAGACCCAGTACTTC
15 TRBJ1-2 many TRBV7-2 TRBD1 CASSPRDRMLYGYTF TGTGCCAGCAGCCCCCGGGACAGGATGCTCTATGGCTACACCTTC
16 TRBJ2-2 . TRBV18 TRBD2 CASSPTSGIGTGELFF TGTGCCAGCTCACCAACTAGCGGCATTGGGACCGGGGAGCTGTTTTTT
12 TRBJ1-4 once TRBV7-9 TRBD1 CASRGTGEKLFF TGTGCCAGCAGAGGGACAGGGGAAAAACTGTTTTTT
13 TRBJ2-2 few TRBV18 . CASSRAYAGELFF TGTGCCAGCTCAAGGGCCTACGCCGGGGAGCTGTTTTTT
16 TRBJ2-3 . TRBV4-1 TRBD2 CASSQDRGGAQGTQYF TGCGCCAGCAGCCAAGATCGGGGGGGGGCGCAGGGTACGCAGTATTTT
16 TRBJ1-2 . TRBV27 . CASSRGGDLLNYGYTF TGTGCCAGCAGCCGCGGCGGAGACTTACTTAACTATGGCTACACCTTC
17 TRBJ2-6 . TRBV5-4 . CASSLKRGGSGANVLTF TGTGCCAGCAGCTTGAAGAGAGGGGGGTCAGGGGCCAACGTCCTGACTTTC
15 TRBJ1-1 few TRBV19 . CASSIQGPRNTEAFF TGTGCCAGTAGTATCCAGGGCCCGCGAAACACTGAAGCTTTCTTT
14 TRBJ2-7 . TRBV9 TRBD2 CASSSGRDSYEQYF TGTGCCAGCAGTAGCGGGAGGGACTCCTACGAGCAGTACTTC
14 TRBJ1-2 . TRBV5-1 . CASSGGALGGGYTF TGCGCCAGCAGCGGCGGAGCCTTGGGGGGTGGCTACACCTTC
12 TRBJ2-2 . TRBV27 . CASSLNTGELFF TGTGCCAGCAGTCTTAACACCGGGGAGCTGTTTTTT
12 TRBJ1-2 . TRBV19 TRBD1 CASSTDRGGYTF TGTGCCAGTAGTACCGACAGGGGCGGCTACACCTTC
15 TRBJ1-1 . TRBV5-8 . CASSLAWGRNTEAFF TGTGCCAGCAGCTTGGCCTGGGGGCGGAACACTGAAGCTTTCTTT
14 TRBJ2-1 . TRBV5-4 . CASSFWVGYNEQFF TGTGCCAGCAGCTTTTGGGTCGGCTACAATGAGCAGTTCTTC
15 TRBJ2-7 . TRBV11-2 . CASSLVAGPPYEQYF TGTGCCAGCAGCTTAGTGGCGGGGCCACCCTACGAGCAGTACTTC
23 TRBJ2-1 . TRBV5-1 TRBD2 CASSLARLEGGLSGRARYNEQFF TGCGCCAGCAGCTTGGCCCGATTGGAAGGGGGCTTAAGCGGGAGGGCCAGATACAATGAGCAGTTCTTC
20 TRBJ2-6 . TRBV9 TRBD1 CASSVTQGTGASSGANVLTF TGTGCCAGCAGCGTAACCCAGGGGACAGGGGCCAGCTCTGGGGCCAACGTCCTGACTTTC
16 TRBJ2-3 . TRBV14 TRBD2 CASSQRTSLGRDTQYF TGTGCCAGCAGCCAAAGGACTAGCTTGGGGCGGGATACGCAGTATTTT
11 TRBJ2-1 . TRBV5-6 . CASSLSREQFF TGTGCCAGCAGCTTGAGTCGTGAGCAGTTCTTC
15 TRBJ2-3 . TRBV6-1 . CASRWARFSADTQYF TGTGCCAGCAGATGGGCTAGATTTTCCGCAGATACGCAGTATTTT
12 TRBJ2-5 once TRBV7-9 . CASSLLPETQYF TGTGCCAGCAGCTTATTACCGGAGACCCAGTACTTC
16 TRBJ1-1 . TRBV25-1 TRBD1 CASSEFRTGKSTEAFF TGTGCCAGCAGTGAGTTTAGGACAGGGAAGAGCACTGAAGCTTTCTTT
15 TRBJ2-7 . TRBV5-6 TRBD2 CASSLLAGGIWEQYF TGTGCCAGCAGCTTGCTAGCGGGAGGAATCTGGGAGCAGTACTTC
15 TRBJ1-1 . TRBV28 . CASSSIAEARTEAFF TGTGCCAGCAGCTCTATTGCAGAGGCGAGGACTGAAGCTTTCTTT
15 TRBJ2-7 . TRBV6-6 . CASSYSTENLNEQYF TGTGCCAGCAGTTACTCGACGGAGAACCTCAACGAGCAGTACTTC
18 TRBJ2-1 many TRBV7-9 TRBD2 CASSLAIGLAGGTNEQFF TGTGCCAGCAGCTTAGCGATCGGCCTAGCGGGAGGTACGAATGAGCAGTTCTTC
16 TRBJ2-5 . TRBV5-5 . CASSQGITGSGETQYF TGTGCCAGCAGCCAGGGAATTACAGGATCGGGAGAGACCCAGTACTTC